This T cell receptor beta chain was obtained from a study of low-dose radiotherapy and immunotherapy resistance in tumors. Gene-specific TRAV and TRBV primers were used for first-strand cDNA, covering alpha and beta chains. Using a constant-region primer together with a V-primer adapter, TCRs were subjected to 15 to 25 PCR cycles of amplification. TCRdb recomputed calls from the reads with MiXCR, one row per CDR3 protein. The sample contains 85,000 to 100,000 distinct CDR3 sequences, just under 9.5% of which appear only once. This CDR3 contains 14 residues. Per germline, CDR1 SNHLY and CDR2 FYNNEI. V was pared by 1 base and J by 9 bases, with 10 bases between. This clonotype showed up many times. The sample's time point: before trial treatment.

The sequencing here drew on PBMCs, taken before treatment. This receptor was taken from a male donor with prostate cancer. The chain links TRBV2 to TRBJ1-6; D not certain. For the CDR3, the DNA is TGTGCCAGCAGTGAAGGCGTCTCTAGTTCACCCCTCCACTTT. Its translation is CASSEGVSSSPLHF. The full variable domain, completed using reference TRBV2 and TRBJ1-6, is EPEVTQTPSHQVTQMGQEVILRCVPISNHLYFYWYRQILGQKVEFLVSFYNNEISEKSEIFDDQFSVERPDGSNFTLKIRSTKLEDSAMYFCASSEGVSSSPLHFGNGTRLTVT.